The 31 T cell receptor beta chains below come from one sample, sequenced in a study of cytomegalovirus exposure and HLA in healthy donors. Method: immunoSEQ multiplex PCR; TCRdb's copy keeps in-frame clones and lacks some. The sample records 300,000 to 400,000 clones, 70% to 90% being singletons. Sample: PBMCs. These receptors all stem from a woman under 30 in good health and CMV-seronegative.

The chain uses TRBV29-1 and TRBJ2-5; weak D call: TRBD1 (5 bases). The CDR3 is 12 residues long. V was clipped by 2 bases and J by 5 bases, with 9 bases between them. Germline loops: CDR1 SQVTM, CDR2 ANQGSEA. The CDR3 nucleotides are TGCAGCGTTGAAAAGTCAGGGGAGACCCAGTACTTC. Translation gives CSVEKSGETQYF. The variable domain in full, with the rest retrieved from reference TRBV29-1 and TRBJ2-5, is SAVISQKPSRDICQRGTSLTIQCQVDSQVTMMFWYRQQPGQSLTLIATANQGSEATYESGFVIDKFPISRPNLTFSTLTVSNMSPEDSSIYLCSVEKSGETQYFGPGTRLLVL.

The rearrangement joins TRBV27 to TRBJ2-1; 8 bases match TRBD2. The CDR3 consists of 15 residues. Germline values: CDR1 MNHEY, CDR2 SMNVEV (reference sequence). V gave up 2 bases and J gave up 3 bases; unmatched junction bases: 3. This CDR3 is CASSLLGTSYNEQFF. Here the CDR3 DNA reads TGTGCCAGCAGTTTACTGGGGACTAGCTACAATGAGCAGTTCTTC.

The rearrangement links TRBV28 to TRBJ2-3; D unclear. Germline CDR1 and CDR2: MDHEN and SYDVKM. The CDR3 contains 12 residues. V was clipped by 8 bases and J by 6 bases, with 12 bases between them. This CDR3 is CASAISLDTQYF. DNA of the CDR3: TGTGCCAGCGCGATTAGTTTGGATACGCAGTATTTT. Supplemented by reference TRBV28 and TRBJ2-3, the full variable domain reads DVKVTQSSRYLVKRTGEKVFLECVQDMDHENMFWYRQDPGLGLRLIYFSYDVKMKEKGDIPEGYSVSREKKERFSLILESASTNQTSMYLCASAISLDTQYFGPGTRLTVL.

The V gene is TRBV27, the J gene TRBJ2-7, with 7 bases fitting TRBD2. Germline V gene data show CDR1 as MNHEY and CDR2 as SMNVEV (reference sequence). The CDR3 covers 14 residues. V lost 4 bases to trimming and J lost 7 bases; unmatched junction nucleotides: 10. The CDR3 DNA reads as TGTGCCAGCAGTTGGGCTAGCGGTTCGGGGGAGCAGTACTTC. Its protein is CASSWASGSGEQYF.

This clone was detected a few times. The sample holds other DNA sequences that translate to the same CDR3. The chain uses TRBV30 and TRBJ2-1; D is ambiguous. The CDR3 consists of 11 residues. The V end lost 2 bases, the J end lost 5 bases, and 4 bases lay between the germline ends. Looked up from germline, CDR1 is GTSNPN and CDR2 is SVGIG (reference sequence). CDR3 nucleotide sequence: TGTGCCTGGAGTTTAAACAATGAGCAGTTCTTC. Its protein product is CAWSLNNEQFF.

The chain joins TRBV9 to TRBJ1-2; the D is unclear. The germline gives CDR1 SGDLS, CDR2 YYNGEE. Trimming stripped 0 bases from V and 4 bases from J, with 13 bases between. The CDR3 is made up of 15 amino acids. The CDR3 loop reads CASSVDREQPYGYTF. The CDR3 bases are TGTGCCAGCAGCGTAGATCGAGAACAGCCCTATGGCTACACCTTC.

This clone was seen a few times. The chain couples TRBV16 to TRBJ2-7; TRBD1 matches at 7 bases. This CDR3 comprises 13 residues. CDR1 and CDR2 from the germline V gene are KGHSY and FQNENV. V gave up 5 bases and J gave up 10 bases; unmatched junction bases: 11. For the CDR3, the DNA is TGTGCCAGCAGCTCACAGGGGCTGTTTAATCAGTACTTC. Amino acids: CASSSQGLFNQYF.

This chain uses TRBV5-4 with TRBJ2-5, with no clear D. V lost 2 bases and J 2 bases, leaving 13 bases between the germline ends. The CDR3 spans 15 residues. Germline values: CDR1 SGHNT, CDR2 YYREEE (reference sequence). This chain's CDR3 is CASSFIGPVQETQYF. CDR3 DNA sequence: TGTGCCAGCAGCTTTATCGGTCCGGTACAAGAGACCCAGTACTTC.

This clone was counted only a few times. V is TRBV5-1 and J is TRBJ1-2, with D hard to call. This CDR3 is 13 amino acids long. Germline V lookup: CDR1 SGHRS, CDR2 YFSETQ. Between the trimmed V and J ends, which lost 4 bases and 3 bases, there was a span of 10 bases. The CDR3 DNA reads TGCGCCAGCAGCCCCAATGCAGACTATGGCTACACCTTC. Protein product: CASSPNADYGYTF.

The genes are TRBV19 and TRBJ2-1; a possible D gene is TRBD2 (5 bases). The V end lost 3 bases, the J end lost 2 bases, and 14 bases lay between the germline ends. Germline-derived CDR1 and CDR2 are LNHDA and SQIVND (reference sequence). The CDR3 spans 16 residues. In DNA form, the CDR3 reads TGTGCCAGTAGTATTCCCGAGGGTGCCCCCTACAATGAGCAGTTCTTC. Translated: CASSIPEGAPYNEQFF. The full variable domain, in which reference TRBV19 and TRBJ2-1 provide the parts outside the CDR3, is DGGITQSPKYLFRKEGQNVTLSCEQNLNHDAMYWYRQDPGQGLRLIYYSQIVNDFQKGDIAEGYSVSREKKESFPLTVTSAQKNPTAFYLCASSIPEGAPYNEQFFGPGTRLTVL.

In its sample, this clone was seen a few times. The V call is TRBV15, the J call TRBJ2-7, with D unresolved. Trimming pared 4 bases from V and 7 bases from J, leaving 17 bases between. CDR3 length: 14 amino acids. Germline CDR1 is LNHNV and CDR2 is YYDKDF (reference sequence). CDR3 in amino acids: CATSNEREVTEQYF. The DNA of the CDR3 is TGTGCCACCAGCAACGAACGTGAAGTTACTGAGCAGTACTTC.

The chain couples TRBV27 to TRBJ2-3; a weak D match, TRBD1 (5 bases). The CDR3 extends over 13 amino acids. Germline CDR1 MNHEY, CDR2 SMNVEV (reference sequence). V was cut by 3 bases and J by 6 bases, with 10 bases left in between. For the CDR3, the DNA is TGTGCCAGCAGTTTTAACAGGATTGATACGCAGTATTTT. Translated: CASSFNRIDTQYF.

V and J are TRBV6-5 and TRBJ1-1; D might be TRBD1 (6 bases). CDR1 and CDR2 from the germline V gene are MNHEY and SVGAGI. The CDR3 spans 14 residues. Trimming shortened V by 4 bases and J by 6 bases, and 15 bases separated the two germline ends. The DNA for the CDR3 is TGTGCCAGCAGTTCGGACAGCCCGTCCCCTGAAGCTTTCTTT. Encoded protein: CASSSDSPSPEAFF.

The rearrangement uses TRBV28 and TRBJ2-7; 7 bases map to TRBD2. This CDR3 spans 12 amino acids. The J segment lost 12 bases and the V segment lost 3 bases, leaving 8 bases of the junction unmatched. Germline values: CDR1 MDHEN, CDR2 SYDVKM. The chain's CDR3 is CASSFPGRSLYF. CDR3 sequence (DNA): TGTGCCAGCAGTTTCCCCGGGAGGTCGCTGTACTTC.

The rearrangement joins TRBV6-1 to TRBJ1-1; D unresolved. The germline CDR1 and CDR2 sequences are MNHNS and SASEGT. V was pared by 0 bases and J by 0 bases, with 11 bases between. There are 16 residues in the CDR3. The CDR3 DNA sequence: TGTGCCAGCAGTGAAGCGCTAAGGAGGCTGAACACTGAAGCTTTCTTT. Residues: CASSEALRRLNTEAFF.

The chain uses TRBV6-1 and TRBJ2-1, with a weak D call TRBD1 (6 bases). V lost 4 bases, J lost 0 bases, and 10 bases lay in between. From germline, CDR1 is MNHNS and CDR2 SASEGT. The CDR3 sequence is 15 residues long. In DNA, the CDR3 is TGTGCCAGCAGTGTACAGGGAATCTCCTACAATGAGCAGTTCTTC. It is translated as CASSVQGISYNEQFF.

The rearrangement uses TRBV6-5 and TRBJ2-3; D call uncertain. Germline V lookup: CDR1 MNHEY, CDR2 SVGAGI. Trimming removed 0 bases at V and 2 bases at J, with 9 bases between. This CDR3 has 15 amino acids. The CDR3 loop reads CASSYSVLLTDTQYF. The CDR3, as DNA: TGTGCCAGCAGTTACTCGGTCCTACTCACAGATACGCAGTATTTT.

A note on this clone: Other DNA sequences from this sample encode an identical CDR3 as well. The CDR3: CASSGGGNQETQYF. The CDR3 coding sequence is TGTGCCAGCAGTGGTGGAGGGAACCAAGAGACCCAGTACTTC. V is TRBV2 and J is TRBJ2-5; the D gene is possibly TRBD2 (6 bases). Trimming removed 4 bases at V and 0 bases at J, with 9 bases between. The CDR3 has 14 amino acids. Germline CDR1 SNHLY, CDR2 FYNNEI.

The table lists this clone with a count of one. V usage is TRBV6-6 and J usage is TRBJ1-5, with D perhaps TRBD1 (6 bases). The CDR3 extends over 13 amino acids. Germline CDR1 and CDR2: MNHNY and SVGAGI (reference sequence). The V end was cut by 7 bases, the J end by 6 bases, with 13 bases between. The CDR3 nucleotides are TGTGCCAGCATGGGGGCACTAAGTCAGCCCCAGCATTTT. It translates to CASMGALSQPQHF.

The CDR3, as DNA: TGTGCCAGCAGACCTACAGGGGGTATGAACACTGAAGCTTTCTTT. As protein: CASRPTGGMNTEAFF. V usage is TRBV28 and J usage is TRBJ1-1; 8 nucleotides align to TRBD1. The CDR3 runs 15 residues. CDR1 is MDHEN, CDR2 SYDVKM, per germline. J was trimmed by 0 bases and V by 6 bases; bases with no gene match: 6.

This clone was observed a few times. The V gene is TRBV4-1, the J gene TRBJ1-6, with 8 bases fitting TRBD1. Germline CDR1 MGHRA, CDR2 YSYEKL. The CDR3 loop spans 16 amino acids. With V trimmed by 4 bases and J by 7 bases, 9 bases remained unmatched. The CDR3 nucleotides are TGCGCCAGCAGCCGAGAGACAGGGGATAGCAATTCACCCCTCCACTTT. Encoded protein: CASSRETGDSNSPLHF.

This chain connects TRBV18 to TRBJ2-1; the match to TRBD1 covers 7 bases. The CDR3 runs to 11 residues. J lost 15 bases, V lost 3 bases, and 5 bases had no gene match. The germline gives CDR1 KGHSH, CDR2 LQKENI. The DNA of the CDR3 is TGTGCCAGCTCACCTCGACAGGGATGGTTCTTC. Its protein is CASSPRQGWFF. The full variable domain, its missing parts supplied by reference TRBV18 and TRBJ2-1, is NAGVMQNPRHLVRRRGQEARLRCSPMKGHSHVYWYRQLPEEGLKFMVYLQKENIIDESGMPKERFSAEFPKEGPSILRIQQVVRGDSAAYFCASSPRQGWFFGPGTRLTVL.

This clone appeared a single time. The DNA of the CDR3 is TGTGCCAGCAGTCCGGGATGGGGCAATCAGCCCCAGCATTTT. This codes for CASSPGWGNQPQHF. This sequence joins TRBV27 and TRBJ1-5; D is unclear. Germline V gene lookup returns CDR1 MNHEY and CDR2 SMNVEV (reference sequence). CDR3 length: 14 amino acids. Trimming shortened V by 5 bases and J by 2 bases, and 10 bases separated the two germline ends.

This chain links TRBV28 with TRBJ1-2; 8 bases are shared with TRBD1. Germline trimming cut 6 bases from V and 2 bases from J; bases unmatched to any gene: 11. Germline CDR1 is MDHEN and CDR2 is SYDVKM. The CDR3 is 16 amino acids. CDR3 coding DNA: TGTGCCAGCAGCCCGAGCGGACAGGGAGCAAACTATGGCTACACCTTC. The encoded protein is CASSPSGQGANYGYTF.

The genes are TRBV4-2 and TRBJ1-2; 8 nucleotides line up with TRBD1. The CDR3 is 15 amino acids. Per the germline V gene, CDR1 is LGHNA and CDR2 is YNFKEQ. V lost 0 bases, J lost 8 bases, and 8 bases stayed unmatched. In DNA form, the CDR3 reads TGTGCCAGCAGCCAAGATAGGGCAGGGGGCGGGGGCTACACCTTC. It translates to CASSQDRAGGGGYTF.

The gene calls are TRBV7-9 and TRBJ2-3, with a possible D match to TRBD2 (5 bases). The CDR3 sequence is 16 residues long. V lost 4 bases, J lost 4 bases, and 18 bases lay in between. Germline V lookup: CDR1 SEHNR, CDR2 FQNEAQ (reference sequence). The CDR3 loop reads CASSYLVSRGSDTQYF. The CDR3 coding sequence is TGTGCCAGCAGCTACTTGGTGAGCCGGGGATCAGATACGCAGTATTTT.

CDR3 protein: CASSTRYREDSYNSPLHF. In DNA, the CDR3 is TGTGCCAGTTCCACACGGTACAGGGAAGACTCCTATAATTCACCCCTCCACTTT. This chain connects TRBV19 to TRBJ1-6; tentatively, D is TRBD1 (6 bases). The CDR3 consists of 18 residues. V was cut by 8 bases and J by 0 bases, with 20 bases left in between. CDR1 LNHDA and CDR2 SQIVND come from the germline V gene (reference sequence).

V is TRBV29-1 and J is TRBJ2-1; D possibly corresponds to TRBD2 (6 bases). In germline, CDR1 is SQVTM, CDR2 ANQGSEA. The length of the CDR3 is 14 residues. CDR3 amino acids: CSYRVAALYNEQFF. The CDR3 DNA follows: TGCTCCTATCGGGTAGCGGCGTTATACAATGAGCAGTTCTTC.

This clone turned up a few times. The CDR3 sequence: CASSRDRGDQPQHF. CDR3 coding DNA: TGTGCCAGCAGTAGGGACAGGGGGGATCAGCCCCAGCATTTT. The chain combines TRBV6-4 with TRBJ1-5, with 11 bases identical to TRBD1. Germline CDR1 is MRHNA and CDR2 is SNTAGT. V dropped 5 bases and J dropped 5; count of bases not matched to a gene: 2. There are 14 residues in the CDR3.

Concerning this clone itself: A junction boundary mismatches the germline segment, possibly from a read error. V gene TRBV29-1 combines with J gene TRBJ2-5; 12 bases line up with TRBD1. CDR3 length: 11 residues. Germline loops: CDR1 SQVTM, CDR2 ANQGSEA. Here the CDR3 reads CSVGTGGQPHF. Written as DNA, the CDR3 is TGCAGCGTGGGGACAGGGGGCCAACCACACTTC.

The chain uses TRBV19 and TRBJ2-7, with TRBD1 matching 9 bases. The CDR3 runs 15 residues. V shed 5 bases, J shed 4 bases, and the junction held 9 bases outside the gene matches. CDR1 and CDR2 from the germline V gene are LNHDA and SQIVND (reference sequence). CDR3 sequence reads: CASSSGTGRAYEQYF. The CDR3 DNA is TGTGCCAGTAGTTCAGGGACAGGGCGGGCGTACGAGCAGTACTTC. The variable domain in full, completed from reference TRBV19 and TRBJ2-7, reads DGGITQSPKYLFRKEGQNVTLSCEQNLNHDAMYWYRQDPGQGLRLIYYSQIVNDFQKGDIAEGYSVSREKKESFPLTVTSAQKNPTAFYLCASSSGTGRAYEQYFGPGTRLTVT.